This TCR beta chain was sequenced in a study of response to subunit inactivated influenza vaccine. Each CDR3 protein gets one entry after TCRdb re-called the RT-PCR reads with MiXCR. Among roughly 500,000 distinct CDR3 sequences listed, over 25% were seen once. After removal of 10 bases from V and 2 bases from J, the junction contained 2 bases not matched to a gene. Germline values: CDR1 ENHRY, CDR2 SYGVKD. CDR3 length equals 14 residues. Study results and limitations: Authors suggested each seasonal influenza vaccination recruits few new T cells.

This clonotype was picked up a small number of times. Its antigen is unidentified. V usage is TRBV10-3 and J usage is TRBJ2-1, with TRBD2 matching over 13 bases. This material consisted of CD4+ T cells sorted from PBMCs, taken less than 6 days after vaccination. This TCR came from a man aged 45-60 years who received an inactivated influenza vaccine. This CDR3 reads CATGTSGAYNEQFF. The CDR3 DNA is TGTGCCACAGGGACTAGCGGGGCCTACAATGAGCAGTTCTTC.